This T cell receptor beta chain was captured in a study of vaccination and CD4 T cells after COVID-19. Study background: Cells received overlapping spike peptides from SARS-CoV-2, HCoV-NL63, HCoV-OC43 and HCoV-229E as stimulation. Study observations and caveats: Spike mono-reactivity was evident in 304 of the 307 vaccine-specific clones derived from convalescent patients.

As concerns this clonotype: As yet, its antigen is unknown.

Treatment noted: approximately 9-day PBMC culture with coronavirus spike peptide pools or control peptides (ViraFEST assay). Per-well cultures of millions of PBMCs received 9 to 10 IU/ml IL-2 and 10 ug/ml peptide pools. Sequenced with the Oncomine TCR Beta short-read assay was DNA taken from cultured CD4+ T cells. MiXCR, run by TCRdb on the PCR reads, gives a single entry per CDR3 protein. The sample shows 15,000 to 20,000 distinct CDR3 sequences, 50% to 65% of them seen only once. The V gene end was trimmed by 6 bases and the J gene end by 5 bases; junction bases not matched to a gene: 6. Germline CDR1 DFQATT, CDR2 SNEGSKA (reference sequence). The CDR3 consists of 13 residues.

The chain couples TRBV20-1 to TRBJ2-7; 11 positions agree with TRBD2. The sample was CD4+ T cells from blood, cultured in vitro. This TCR derives from a human donor who had recovered from COVID-19. The CDR3 DNA is TGCAGTGCCACCCCGGGACTAGCGGACGAGCAGTACTTC. Translating it yields CSATPGLADEQYF.